The rows below give T cell receptor beta chains drawn from one sample of a study of Graves' ophthalmopathy and Graves' hyperthyroidism. TCRdb itself ran the multiplex PCR reads through MiXCR, one entry per CDR3 protein. Altogether over 500,000 distinct CDR3 sequences are present, about a fifth being singletons, with the ten largest covering around 6.9%. Sequencing was carried out using peripheral blood. The receptors originated from a woman under 30 with stable Graves' hyperthyroidism. Some clones in this sample may be carry-over from other donors' samples. The CDR3 runs from the conserved cysteine through the conserved F or W. D genes are given only for firm matches. Clone size is stated in some rows and not others, as once, few, many or a class when expanded.

CDR3 DNA: TGTGCCAGCAAGATCCGGACAGGGTCCCACGAGCAGTACTTC; CDR3 protein: CASKIRTGSHEQYF; CDR3 length: 14; V gene: TRBV11-2; D gene: TRBD1; J gene: TRBJ2-7; clone size: .
CDR3 DNA: TGTGCCAGCAGCTTCGCAGACAGGGGCAATCAGCCCCAGCATTTT; CDR3 protein: CASSFADRGNQPQHF; CDR3 length: 15; V gene: TRBV7-8; D gene: TRBD1; J gene: TRBJ1-5; clone size: many
CDR3 DNA: TGCAGTGCTAGACGGAGGGACTCAGGTGGCTACACCTTC; CDR3 protein: CSARRRDSGGYTF; CDR3 length: 13; V gene: TRBV20-1; D gene: .; J gene: TRBJ1-2; clone size: many
CDR3 DNA: TGTGCTGCGACCGAAGGGGGGACTCCCTGGGAGACCCAGTACTTC; CDR3 protein: CAATEGGTPWETQYF; CDR3 length: 15; V gene: TRBV7-9; D gene: .; J gene: TRBJ2-5; clone size: many
CDR3 DNA: TGTGCCAGCAGTTTCGACGGCGCGCAGCAGTACTTC; CDR3 protein: CASSFDGAQQYF; CDR3 length: 12; V gene: TRBV12-3/TRBV12-4; D gene: .; J gene: TRBJ2-7; clone size: .
CDR3 DNA: TGTGCCAGCACCTCCAAAGGGAACACTGAAGCTTTCTTT; CDR3 protein: CASTSKGNTEAFF; CDR3 length: 13; V gene: TRBV27; D gene: .; J gene: TRBJ1-1; clone size: .
CDR3 DNA: TGTGCCAGCAGTACAGAAAATCAGCCCCAGCATTTT; CDR3 protein: CASSTENQPQHF; CDR3 length: 12; V gene: TRBV6-5; D gene: .; J gene: TRBJ1-5; clone size: many
CDR3 DNA: TGTGCCAGCAGTTTAGCGTGGGGGCTGGGCACCGGGGAGCTGTTTTTT; CDR3 protein: CASSLAWGLGTGELFF; CDR3 length: 16; V gene: TRBV12-3/TRBV12-4; D gene: .; J gene: TRBJ2-2; clone size: .
CDR3 DNA: TGTGCCAGCAGGGGGGGGGATCCGAGCTCCTACGAGCAGTACTTC; CDR3 protein: CASRGGDPSSYEQYF; CDR3 length: 15; V gene: TRBV6-5; D gene: TRBD2; J gene: TRBJ2-7; clone size: many
CDR3 DNA: TGCAGTGCTAGAGACGGGCTTCGGGATGGCTACACCTTC; CDR3 protein: CSARDGLRDGYTF; CDR3 length: 13; V gene: TRBV20-1; D gene: .; J gene: TRBJ1-2; clone size: few
CDR3 DNA: TGTGCCAGCAGCTCCGGGGGCCGCGAGACCCAGTACTTC; CDR3 protein: CASSSGGRETQYF; CDR3 length: 13; V gene: TRBV12-3/TRBV12-4; D gene: .; J gene: TRBJ2-5; clone size: .
CDR3 DNA: TGTGCCAGCAGTTCCCTTGTGGGGTTCTACGAGCAGTACTTC; CDR3 protein: CASSSLVGFYEQYF; CDR3 length: 14; V gene: TRBV28; D gene: .; J gene: TRBJ2-7; clone size: .
CDR3 DNA: TGTGCCAGCGGGGGACAGGGTCTCTACGAGCAGTACTTC; CDR3 protein: CASGGQGLYEQYF; CDR3 length: 13; V gene: TRBV6-1; D gene: TRBD1; J gene: TRBJ2-7; clone size: .
CDR3 DNA: TGTGCCAGTAGTATCGACAAAATTCAGTACTTC; CDR3 protein: CASSIDKIQYF; CDR3 length: 11; V gene: TRBV19; D gene: .; J gene: TRBJ2-4; clone size: few
CDR3 DNA: TGTGCCAGCAGTCCCCGTTCGGACTCTGGGGCCAACGTCCTGACTTTC; CDR3 protein: CASSPRSDSGANVLTF; CDR3 length: 16; V gene: TRBV6-5; D gene: .; J gene: TRBJ2-6; clone size: many
CDR3 DNA: TGTGCCAGCAGCTTCGCGGGTGGGCAGGGAAGGACCGGGGAGCTGTTTTTT; CDR3 protein: CASSFAGGQGRTGELFF; CDR3 length: 17; V gene: TRBV12-3/TRBV12-4; D gene: .; J gene: TRBJ2-2; clone size: many